This T cell receptor (beta chain) was profiled in a study of blood T cells in healthy people across ages (dated by TCRdb to the mid-2010s). As for the study more broadly: In model experiments, template switching captured roughly one uniquely barcoded TCR beta cDNA molecule for every two T cells. The donors were split into four age groups: young (average about 16 years), middle-aged (roughly 40), aged (approximately 59) and long-lived (under 90). To avoid experimental bias, donors of different ages were distributed randomly across sequencing lanes. For two donors (one aged 18 to 30 and one aged 80 or older), the study analyzed two additional independent replicas of 1 million unique cDNA reads from the same blood draw. The study measured age-related changes in TCR beta repertoire diversity using deep sequencing normalized with unique cDNA molecular identifiers. Overall study outcomes, separate from this receptor: Conclusive comparison of naive and antigen-experienced compartments was prevented by the profiling of bulk unsorted PBMCs. Estimates of total diversity from one million sequenced T cells were regarded as lower bounds and underestimates. Compared with the aged group, the long-lived group had more naive CD4+ T cells, fewer expanded clones and increased TCR diversity, suggesting age selection. Because the CMV infection status of the donors was unknown, age-related changes in expanded clonotypes may potentially have been confounded. A strong correlation was found between observed TCR beta diversity and the percentage of naive T cells measured by flow cytometry. As age increased, observed TCR beta diversity per million T cells dropped in a roughly linear way, and a significant reduction was already evident by age 40.

Receptor libraries were prepared by 5' RACE. Sequencing took place on an Illumina HiSeq 2500. A second PCR of about 7 to 12 cycles was run with a J-beta primer mix and a sample-barcoded 5' primer. A unique molecular identifier was introduced onto each TCR beta cDNA molecule by a template-switch 5' adaptor carrying 12 random nucleotides. At least 3 million CDR3-containing paired-end reads were obtained from each sample. First-strand cDNA synthesis was performed from all RNA using the Mint cDNA synthesis kit, with priming by a TRBC-specific oligonucleotide. After uracil-DNA glycosylase treatment, a first 18-cycle PCR used universal primers M1SS and BC2_uni_R on all cDNA. Turning to the authors' computational methods: For normalization, 1 million high-quality reads were randomly selected from each sample, with every read carrying a distinct molecular identifier. Instead of being binned into consensus sequences, reads with shared molecular identifiers were discarded. MiTCR, run with a Q25 quality threshold and the strictest error-elimination algorithm, handled CDR3 identification, clonotype clustering and error correction. A nonparametric unseen species model with Euler transformation was used to estimate lower-bound total TCR beta diversity. TCRdb reran the public reads through fastp at Q25 and MiXCR, keeping productive beta chains. Rows with one shared CDR3 protein collapse into an entry with the most common genes and DNA. TCRdb's processing, not the authors', yielded these V and J calls. Within this sample are about 580,000 distinct CDR3 sequences, with 45% to 55% of them counted one time only. The ten largest clones capture roughly 24% of the sample.

Counted from cysteine to phenylalanine, this CDR3 has 14 amino acids. The kept DNA is CDR3 alone, 42 bases in frame from the first base. Per the germline V gene, SQVTM is the CDR1 and ANQGSEA is the CDR2. The junction shows trimming of 5 bases on V and 5 bases on J, and the gene matches do not reach 10 bases of it. The donors were some 39 Caucasian individuals from Russia, aged roughly 6 to 100 years, who were systemically healthy. Each donor gave ten milliliters of peripheral blood, collected into EDTA-treated Vacutainer tubes. PBMCs were isolated by Ficoll-Paque density-gradient centrifugation, with at least 6.5 million obtained per sample. Trizol reagent was used to extract total RNA from PBMCs, with at least 6 micrograms per sample. Naive CD45RAhigh/CD27high T cell percentages were measured by flow cytometry on a PBMC aliquot from every donor. This clonotype was seen only a few times. Its antigen specificity is not known. No quality values exist for individual bases; no much larger clone is one base distant.

The V and J genes are TRBV29-1 and TRBJ2-5; 8 bases in between match TRBD1. This clonotype originated in a man older than 75 in good health. The specimen was blood. The CDR3 reads as follows: CSVNRQGRSETQYF. At the DNA level, the sequence is TGCAGCGTTAACCGACAGGGGAGGTCGGAGACCCAGTACTTC. Where the CDR3 stops, the reference TRBV29-1 and TRBJ2-5 genes take over; the full variable domain is SAVISQKPSRDICQRGTSLTIQCQVDSQVTMMFWYRQQPGQSLTLIATANQGSEATYESGFVIDKFPISRPNLTFSTLTVSNMSPEDSSIYLCSVNRQGRSETQYFGPGTRLLVL.